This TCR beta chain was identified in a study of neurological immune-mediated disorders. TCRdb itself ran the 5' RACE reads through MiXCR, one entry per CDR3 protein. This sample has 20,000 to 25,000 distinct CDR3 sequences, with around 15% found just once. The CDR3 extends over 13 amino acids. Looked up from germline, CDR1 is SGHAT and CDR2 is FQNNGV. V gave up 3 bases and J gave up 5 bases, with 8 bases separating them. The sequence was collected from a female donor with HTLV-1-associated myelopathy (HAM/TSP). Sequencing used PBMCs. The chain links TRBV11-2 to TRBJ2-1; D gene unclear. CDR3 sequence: CASSFGRNNEQFF. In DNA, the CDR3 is TGTGCCAGCAGCTTTGGACGGAACAATGAGCAGTTCTTC.